The clone carrying this T cell receptor (beta chain) has more than one count but fewer than ten. For ophthalmopathy patients, the Clinical Activity Score was at least 3 and the NOSPECS grade at least 4; duration was under 3 months. For the diagnoses, clinical symptoms, serum thyroxine and TRAb, thyroid ultrasound and orbital computed tomography were used. This entry comes from a study of T cells in Graves' hyperthyroidism and ophthalmopathy. TCR beta CDR3 region amplification was performed from RNA transcripts. A set of HTBI primers served as the primers for a first-round RT-PCR of the TCR CDR3. MiXCR was run by TCRdb on the multiplex PCR reads, yielding one entry per CDR3 protein. The sample consists of some 350,000 distinct CDR3 sequences, roughly 15% of them appearing once. The sequenced material came from blood. This sequence originates from a woman between 55 and 75 years old with Graves' ophthalmopathy.

CDR3 residues: CASSLREGAPIYGYTF. CDR3 DNA: TGTGCCAGCAGTTTACGAGAGGGGGCTCCCATCTATGGCTACACCTTC. The V and J genes are TRBV27 and TRBJ1-2, with 7 nucleotides matching TRBD1. V lost 2 bases, J lost 4 bases, and 10 bases stayed unmatched. Germline lookup yields CDR1 MNHEY and CDR2 SMNVEV (reference sequence). The CDR3 loop spans 16 amino acids.